This T cell receptor beta chain is drawn from a study of vaccination effects on CD4 cells after COVID-19. The CDR3 has 13 amino acids. Germline CDR1 reads SNHLY; CDR2 reads FYNNEI. Trimming shortened V by 2 bases and J by 4 bases, and 8 bases separated the two germline ends. In the ViraFEST assay, antigen-specific CD4+ clonotypes were identified by expansion after peptide-pool stimulation. Having been cultured for approximately ten days, the cells underwent CD4+ T cell isolation. BNT162b2 vaccine or mRNA-1273 vaccine was given to participants in two doses. Among the vaccine recipients, none had a prior SARS-CoV-2 infection, and nucleocapsid antibodies were negative. This clone has at least ten counts. Its antigen is still unknown. The method was immunoSEQ multiplex PCR; TCRdb's version includes in-frame clones alone and lacks a portion of them. The sample shows around 81,000 clones, under 80% of them seen only once.

The sequencing here drew on CD4+ T cells from PBMCs cultured with HCoV-OC43 spike peptides, taken after COVID-19 vaccination. Documented subset: HCoV-OC43 spike overlapping peptide pool stimulation. The sequence was collected from a human donor who received a COVID-19 vaccine. The chain combines TRBV2 with TRBJ1-1; perhaps TRBD1 as D (5 bases). CDR3 in amino acids: CASSEQQGTEAFF. CDR3 nucleotides: TGTGCCAGCAGTGAACAGCAGGGCACTGAAGCTTTCTTT.